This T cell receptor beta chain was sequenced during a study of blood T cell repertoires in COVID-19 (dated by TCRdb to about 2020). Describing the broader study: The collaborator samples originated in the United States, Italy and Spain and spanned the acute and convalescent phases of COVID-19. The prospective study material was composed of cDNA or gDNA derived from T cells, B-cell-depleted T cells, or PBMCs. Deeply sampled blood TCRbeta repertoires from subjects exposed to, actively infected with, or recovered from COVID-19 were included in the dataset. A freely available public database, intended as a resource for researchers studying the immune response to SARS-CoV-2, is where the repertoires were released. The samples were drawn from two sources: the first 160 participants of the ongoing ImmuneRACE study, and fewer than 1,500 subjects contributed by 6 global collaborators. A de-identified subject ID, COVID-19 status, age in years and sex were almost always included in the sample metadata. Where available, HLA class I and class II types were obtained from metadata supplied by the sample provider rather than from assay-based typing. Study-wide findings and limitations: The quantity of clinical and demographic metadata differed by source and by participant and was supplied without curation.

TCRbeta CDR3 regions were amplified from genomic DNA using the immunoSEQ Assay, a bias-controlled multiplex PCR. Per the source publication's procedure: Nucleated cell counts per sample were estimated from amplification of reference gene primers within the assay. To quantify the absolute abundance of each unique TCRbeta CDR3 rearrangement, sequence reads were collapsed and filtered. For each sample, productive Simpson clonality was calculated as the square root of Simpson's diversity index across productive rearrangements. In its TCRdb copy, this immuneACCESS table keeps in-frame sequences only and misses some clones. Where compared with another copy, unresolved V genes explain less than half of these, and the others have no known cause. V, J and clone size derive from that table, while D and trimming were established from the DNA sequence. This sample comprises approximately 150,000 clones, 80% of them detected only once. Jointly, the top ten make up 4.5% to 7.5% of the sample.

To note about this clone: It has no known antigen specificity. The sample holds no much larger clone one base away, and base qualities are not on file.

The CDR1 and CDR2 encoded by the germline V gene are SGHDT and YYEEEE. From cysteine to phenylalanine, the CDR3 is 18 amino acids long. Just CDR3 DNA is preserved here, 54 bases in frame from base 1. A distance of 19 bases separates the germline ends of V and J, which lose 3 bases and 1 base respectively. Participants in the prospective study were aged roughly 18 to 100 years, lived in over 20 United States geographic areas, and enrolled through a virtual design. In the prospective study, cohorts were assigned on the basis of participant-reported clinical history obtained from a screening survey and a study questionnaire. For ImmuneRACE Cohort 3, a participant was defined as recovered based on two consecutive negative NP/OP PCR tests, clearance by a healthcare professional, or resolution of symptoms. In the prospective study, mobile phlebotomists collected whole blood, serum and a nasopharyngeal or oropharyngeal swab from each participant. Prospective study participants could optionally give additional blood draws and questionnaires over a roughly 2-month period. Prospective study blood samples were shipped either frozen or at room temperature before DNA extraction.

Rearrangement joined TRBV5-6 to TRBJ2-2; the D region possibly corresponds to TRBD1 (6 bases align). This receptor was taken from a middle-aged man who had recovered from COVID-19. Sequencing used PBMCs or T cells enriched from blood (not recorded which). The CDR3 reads CASSSFRDTRLNTGELFF. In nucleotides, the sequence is TGTGCCAGCAGCTCCTTCCGGGACACCAGACTGAACACCGGGGAGCTGTTTTTT.